A single sample is the source of the 11 T cell receptor beta chains below, sequenced in a study of T cell repertoires in cytomegalovirus infection. TCRdb reanalysed the reads using MiXCR and keeps one entry per CDR3 protein. Here the sample spans roughly 640,000 distinct CDR3 sequences, 24% being singletons. The sequenced material came from CD8+ T cells from PBMCs. The receptors were gathered from a human donor in good health (CMV status not recorded). Some clones in this sample may be carry-over from other donors' samples.

This clonotype occurred many times. The V call is TRBV7-2, the J call TRBJ2-7; D unresolved. Germline V gene sequence: CDR1 SGHTA, CDR2 FQGNSA. The CDR3 consists of 12 residues. Trimming stripped 4 bases from V and 0 bases from J, with 4 bases between. CDR3 nucleotides: TGTGCCAGCAGCTCAAACTCCTACGAGCAGTACTTC. It encodes CASSSNSYEQYF. The whole variable domain, filled in from reference TRBV7-2 and TRBJ2-7, reads GAGVSQSPSNKVTEKGKDVELRCDPISGHTALYWYRQSLGQGLEFLIYFQGNSAPDKSGLPSDRFSAERTGGSVSTLTIQRTQQEDSAVYLCASSSNSYEQYFGPGTRLTVT.

The V gene is TRBV5-4, the J gene TRBJ2-1, with TRBD1 matching over 9 bases. V lost 5 bases to trimming and J lost 3 bases; unmatched junction nucleotides: 15. The CDR3 contains 18 residues. The germline CDR1 and CDR2 sequences are SGHNT and YYREEE (reference sequence). CDR3 sequence: CASSSTGTGNYLYNEQFF. CDR3 DNA sequence: TGTGCCAGCAGTTCTACCGGGACAGGGAACTATCTCTACAATGAGCAGTTCTTC.

The chain is built from TRBV6-1 and TRBJ2-1; TRBD1 matches 9 bases. The germline gives CDR1 MNHNS, CDR2 SASEGT. V lost 5 bases, J lost 6 bases, and 2 bases stayed unmatched. The CDR3 spans 13 residues. As DNA, the CDR3 is TGTGCCAGCAGTTGGGACAGGGTCAATGAGCAGTTCTTC. This codes for CASSWDRVNEQFF.

This clonotype appeared a few times. This chain links TRBV28 with TRBJ2-3; D is uncertain. The CDR3 runs 16 residues. With 6 bases removed from V and 1 base from J, the gap between germline ends came to 17 bases. Germline CDR1 and CDR2: MDHEN and SYDVKM. Here the CDR3 reads CASSHRAPARTDTQYF. The CDR3 bases are TGTGCCAGCAGCCACCGGGCCCCGGCTCGCACAGATACGCAGTATTTT.

Points on this clonotype: A read error is possible here, since a much larger clone lies one base away. V gene TRBV12-3 or TRBV12-4 combines with J gene TRBJ1-2, with TRBD1 identical over 8 bases. The CDR3 has 14 residues. The CDR3 nucleotides are TGTGCCAACAGTCTTGACGGGACAGGCTATGGCTACACCTTC. It translates to CANSLDGTGYGYTF.

This sequence joins TRBV29-1 and TRBJ1-3; no firm D call. Germline V gene data show CDR1 as SQVTM and CDR2 as ANQGSEA. The CDR3 covers 13 residues. V lost 3 bases to trimming and J lost 1 base, with 7 bases between them. As DNA, the CDR3 is TGCAGCGTTGACGTGGAATCTGGAAACACCATATATTTT. Its protein is CSVDVESGNTIYF.

V gene TRBV7-3 combines with J gene TRBJ2-3; 7 nucleotides agree with TRBD1. V trimming: 4 bases; J trimming: 2 bases; junction bases outside the gene matches: 6. The CDR3 extends over 15 amino acids. CDR1 and CDR2 (germline): SGHTA, FQGTGA. CDR3 residues: CASSSTGEITDTQYF. The DNA for the CDR3 is TGTGCCAGCAGCTCCACAGGGGAGATCACAGATACGCAGTATTTT. The full variable domain, its missing parts supplied by reference TRBV7-3 and TRBJ2-3, is GAGVSQTPSNKVTEKGKYVELRCDPISGHTALYWYRQSLGQGPEFLIYFQGTGAADDSGLPNDRFFAVRPEGSVSTLKIQRTERGDSAVYLCASSSTGEITDTQYFGPGTRLTVL.

A few counts support this clonotype. The chain combines TRBV2 with TRBJ2-7; D unresolved. Germline V gene lookup returns CDR1 SNHLY and CDR2 FYNNEI. CDR3 length equals 11 residues. The V end was cut by 4 bases, the J end by 4 bases, with 5 bases between. This CDR3 is CASSVGYEQYV. In DNA form, the CDR3 reads TGTGCCAGCAGTGTTGGTTACGAGCAGTACGTC.

This clonotype was picked up many times. This chain links TRBV12-3 or TRBV12-4 with TRBJ2-7; 8 nucleotides agree with TRBD1. CDR3 length: 13 residues. V shed 4 bases and J 2 bases; nucleotides not matched to a gene: 1. The CDR3 DNA reads TGTGCCAGCAGTTGGACAGGGCCCTACGAGCAGTACTTC. Encoded protein: CASSWTGPYEQYF.

The chain joins TRBV12-3 or TRBV12-4 to TRBJ1-2, with 8 bases fitting TRBD1. CDR3 length: 14 amino acids. Trimming removed 3 bases from V and 8 bases from J; junction bases left unmatched: 8. The CDR3 sequence: CASSLDRVRGGYTF. CDR3 nucleotides: TGTGCCAGCAGTTTGGACAGGGTGCGTGGAGGCTACACCTTC.

This clonotype was picked up many times. The chain carries TRBV7-9 and TRBJ2-7, with 10 positions matching TRBD2. V shed 5 bases, J shed 3 bases, and the junction held 22 bases outside the gene matches. Germline loops: CDR1 SEHNR, CDR2 FQNEAQ (reference sequence). CDR3 length: 20 residues. CDR3 region: CASSATHRKITGTSVYEQYF. The CDR3 region has the DNA TGTGCCAGCAGCGCCACTCACAGGAAAATCACCGGGACTAGCGTCTACGAGCAGTACTTC.